The source of this T cell receptor (beta chain) is a study of cytomegalovirus exposure and HLA in healthy donors. Study findings and constraints: Most of the TCR beta V segments (in an earlier analysis) were productive either about 87% or about 30% of the time. With later analysis, a missense DCLRE1C variant became linked to TCR beta V- and J-gene trimming. In vitro checks showed that a few CMV-associated chains really do target CMV antigens.

This clone was recorded a few times. Its antigen is unidentified. The germline gives CDR1 KGHSH, CDR2 LQKENI. The V gene lost 3 bases and the J gene lost 10 bases, with 16 bases spanning the gap. The CDR3 has 15 amino acids. Primers for the PCR totalled 60 Vbeta and 13 Jbeta. The data were produced by immunoSEQ multiplex PCR, yet TCRdb's version contains in-frame clones alone and is incomplete. The sample shows about 130,000 clones, around 74% of them seen only once. The specimen sequenced was PBMCs. This rearrangement joins TRBV18 to TRBJ1-6; possibly TRBD1 for D (6 bases). The origin of this receptor is a woman aged 45-65 years in good health and CMV-seropositive. Written as DNA, the CDR3 is TGTGCCAGCTCACCGGACAGTTCCAGTGGGTCACCCCTCCACTTT. Its translation: CASSPDSSSGSPLHF.